This TCR beta chain comes out of a study of blood T cell repertoires in COVID-19. The wider study: Both acute and convalescent COVID-19 samples were obtained from the United States, Italy and Spain.

This clone was counted once. The assay was immunoSEQ multiplex PCR, and TCRdb's table has in-frame clones only and misses some. The sample has a few hundred thousand clones; 70% to 90% are singletons. Participant ages covered about 18 to 100 years across approximately 25 US areas. Trimming left V 5 bases short and J 6 bases short, with 14 bases between. Germline lookup yields CDR1 MNHEY and CDR2 SMNVEV (reference sequence). The length of the CDR3 is 13 residues. Material: PBMCs or T cells enriched from blood (not recorded which). The TCR was taken from a woman between 40 and 55 years old who had recovered from COVID-19. This chain links TRBV27 with TRBJ2-7; maybe TRBD1 (6 bases). As DNA, the CDR3 is TGTGCCAGCAGTATCAATACAGGGTTCGAGCAGTACTTC. This codes for CASSINTGFEQYF.